The rows below give T cell receptor beta chains drawn from one sample of a study of T cells expressing NK-cell markers. For each CDR3 protein, TCRdb gives one entry from its re-call of the 5' RACE reads, without DNA. The table lists about half a million distinct CDR3 sequences. Sequenced input: blood T cells: a sorted CD56 or NKG2C T cell subset, CD4+ or CD8+ T cells, or bulk PBMC T cells (not recorded which). Receptor source: a woman aged 45-60 years in good health. Each CDR3 is given with its conserved first and last residue.

j_call v_call cdr3_aa
TRBJ1-5 TRBV5-5 CASSMSFWGGNQPQHF
TRBJ1-4 TRBV7-2 CASSYTGTGAEKLFF
TRBJ2-5 TRBV4-2 CASSQEPPGLAGGRQETQYF
TRBJ1-1 TRBV5-1 CASSLVQGGTEAFF
TRBJ2-2 TRBV25-1 CASSEWVPTNTGELFF
TRBJ2-7 TRBV29-1 CSVSTTEGREQYF
TRBJ2-2 TRBV20-1 CSAQQNRGTGELFF
TRBJ2-7 TRBV10-2 CASSLGLAGGLRYEQYF
TRBJ2-3 TRBV4-2 CASSQALLSSGEYTQYF
TRBJ2-5 TRBV4-1 CASSARTSGEETQYF
TRBJ2-3 TRBV24-1 CATSDMERAADTQYF
TRBJ2-1 TRBV28 CASISRQGSSYNEQFF
TRBJ1-5 TRBV4-1 CASSQIGLRQPQHF
TRBJ1-1 TRBV6-5 CASSDHRAMGTEAFF
TRBJ2-1 TRBV7-3 CASSRATITEQFF
TRBJ2-2 TRBV11-2 CASSLVNSFTGELFF
TRBJ2-1 TRBV9 CASSVGRGNRGNEQFF
TRBJ2-4 TRBV29-1 CSVGTADIQYF
TRBJ1-2 TRBV3-1 CASSPHEGYGYTF
TRBJ1-1 TRBV29-1 CSVDPTGRNTEAFF
TRBJ1-5 TRBV19 CASSIRGHQPQHF
TRBJ1-6 TRBV6-5 CASSPLSHSPLHF
TRBJ2-5 TRBV3-1 CASSQGLRQTQETQYF
TRBJ2-3 TRBV5-1 CASSLASVDTQYF
TRBJ2-5 TRBV7-8 CASSLFGGHRETQYF
TRBJ2-1 TRBV3-1 CATTQWGRGGEEQFF
TRBJ2-1 TRBV6-2/TRBV6-3 CASSYSTGRGRSEQFF
TRBJ2-1 TRBV20-1 CSATLSRRNEQFF
TRBJ1-1 TRBV12-3/TRBV12-4 CASRMGGTEAFF
TRBJ2-1 TRBV20-1 CSARPLSVREISGYEQFF
TRBJ2-2 TRBV3-1 CASSQVYSTGELFF
TRBJ2-7 TRBV10-3 CAIRETGRNEQYF
TRBJ2-3 TRBV5-1 CASQVWAGVTDTQYF
TRBJ2-3 TRBV2 CASTGTSTSTDTQYF
TRBJ1-4 TRBV7-9 CASSPGTGGVTNEKLFF
TRBJ2-1 TRBV3-1 CASSPGLTENEQFF
TRBJ2-1 TRBV24-1 CATSDLFFEQFF
TRBJ1-2 TRBV5-1 CASSLVPGWDYGYTF
TRBJ1-5 TRBV2 CASRRARGDGWPQHF
TRBJ2-3 TRBV4-1 CASSQGEYSSTDTQYF
TRBJ1-1 TRBV9 CASSVGGGQGEAFF
TRBJ2-5 TRBV6-5 CASSRLKGSVGWRIETQYF